This T cell receptor (beta chain) was documented in a study of blood T cell repertoires in COVID-19. Trimming left V 6 bases short and J 6 bases short, with 17 bases between. The CDR3 length is 14 residues. CDR1 MNHEY and CDR2 SVGAGI come from the germline V gene. This table comes from immunoSEQ multiplex PCR, and its TCRdb copy is limited to in-frame clones, with some not included. The table includes over 70,000 clones, approximately 84% detected once. The receptor was isolated from a man aged 60 to 75 with COVID-19, enrolled during active disease. The chain couples TRBV6-5 to TRBJ1-2; weak D call: TRBD1 (5 bases). The source material was peripheral blood. In nucleotides, the CDR3 is TGTGCCAGCAGGGACCCGATAGGGGCGAATGGCTACACCTTC. This sequence encodes CASRDPIGANGYTF.